This passage covers 13 T cell receptor beta chains from one sample sequenced in a study of shared clonotypes between healthy human individuals. In the naive CD8 group, cells lacked CD45RO and were positively selected for CCR7, so terminally differentiated effector memory CD45RA+ cells were left out. Profiled with immunoSEQ multiplex PCR; TCRdb holds only in-frame clones, not every one. The sample holds more than 550,000 clones, roughly 94% seen once. The sequenced material came from naive CD8+ T cells sorted from blood. The receptors were gathered from a young man in good health.

The V and J genes are TRBV29-1 and TRBJ2-7; D ambiguous. Trimming took 5 bases from V and 2 from J, leaving 13 bases between them. This CDR3 region has 13 residues. Germline assignment: CDR1 SQVTM and CDR2 ANQGSEA. DNA for the CDR3: TGCAGCGTTCACGAGAGCCCAGCCTACGAGCAGTACTTC. The encoded protein is CSVHESPAYEQYF.

The chain uses TRBV19 and TRBJ2-7, with 7 bases fitting TRBD2. CDR3 length: 12 amino acids. V dropped 5 bases and J dropped 3; count of bases not matched to a gene: 1. Germline V gives CDR1 LNHDA, CDR2 SQIVND (reference sequence). The CDR3 region is CASSAGVYEQYF. The CDR3 nucleotides read TGTGCCAGTAGTGCGGGGGTCTACGAGCAGTACTTC.

The chain employs TRBV6-5 and TRBJ2-1; 9 bases are shared with TRBD2. V was pared by 2 bases and J by 9 bases, with 8 bases of the junction left unmatched. Germline CDR1 is MNHEY and CDR2 is SVGAGI. The length of the CDR3 is 15 residues. For the CDR3, the DNA is TGTGCCAGCAGTTACACACCGACTAGCGGCGCTGAGCAGTTCTTC. Translated: CASSYTPTSGAEQFF.

This sequence joins TRBV2 and TRBJ2-1, with a possible D match to TRBD2 (6 bases). The CDR3 spans 13 residues. In germline, CDR1 is SNHLY, CDR2 FYNNEI. Trimming shortened V by 3 bases and J by 10 bases, and 13 bases separated the two germline ends. The CDR3 bases are TGTGCCAGCAGTGATCCCCCCGGGGGAGAGCAGTTCTTC. The encoded protein is CASSDPPGGEQFF. Drawing the rest from reference TRBV2 and TRBJ2-1, the complete variable domain is EPEVTQTPSHQVTQMGQEVILRCVPISNHLYFYWYRQILGQKVEFLVSFYNNEISEKSEIFDDQFSVERPDGSNFTLKIRSTKLEDSAMYFCASSDPPGGEQFFGPGTRLTVL.

This chain links TRBV5-5 with TRBJ2-7, with D maybe TRBD2 (6 bases). Germline lookup yields CDR1 SGHKS and CDR2 YYEKEE (reference sequence). V gave up 6 bases and J gave up 3 bases, with 16 bases separating them. This CDR3 contains 14 residues. The CDR3 DNA is TGTGCCAGCACCCCTTTGGCGGGGAGCTACGAGCAGTACTTC. It translates to CASTPLAGSYEQYF.

The chain joins TRBV19 to TRBJ1-5; D not resolved. Germline V gene data show CDR1 as LNHDA and CDR2 as SQIVND (reference sequence). V lost 5 bases and J 1 base, leaving 12 bases between the germline ends. The CDR3 loop spans 15 amino acids. The CDR3 nucleotides read TGTGCCAGTAGTCGGGCAAACCCGAGCAATCAGCCCCAGCATTTT. Translated: CASSRANPSNQPQHF.

The CDR3: CASRTGGARDGYTF. For the CDR3, the DNA is TGTGCCAGCAGAACAGGGGGCGCGAGGGATGGCTACACCTTC. The chain couples TRBV27 to TRBJ1-2, with TRBD1 matching over 9 bases. The CDR3 spans 14 residues. Germline V gene sequence: CDR1 MNHEY, CDR2 SMNVEV (reference sequence). V was clipped by 6 bases and J by 6 bases; unmatched bases: 8.

This clone showed up just once. J is TRBJ2-3 and V is TRBV11-2; 13 bases are a match to TRBD2. Germline V gene lookup returns CDR1 SGHAT and CDR2 FQNNGV. The CDR3 runs to 18 residues. Germline trimming cut 5 bases from V and 3 bases from J; bases unmatched to any gene: 11. The CDR3 protein is CASSVGTGTSGNTDTQYF. The CDR3 DNA is TGTGCCAGCAGCGTAGGGACCGGGACTAGCGGGAATACAGATACGCAGTATTTT.

The chain uses TRBV11-2 and TRBJ2-5; D tentatively fits TRBD1 or TRBD2 (5 bases each). Germline V gene data show CDR1 as SGHAT and CDR2 as FQNNGV. V was pared by 3 bases and J by 5 bases, with 13 bases between. This CDR3 is built from 14 residues. The CDR3 reads CASSLTGRGETQYF. CDR3 bases: TGTGCCAGCAGCTTGACGGGACGGGGTGAGACCCAGTACTTC.

The count of this clone is one. CDR3 region: CASHANTIYF. CDR3 sequence (DNA): TGTGCCAGCCATGCGAACACCATATATTTT. The chain recombines TRBV27 with TRBJ1-3; D unclear. This CDR3 spans 10 amino acids. The V end was cut by 8 bases, the J end by 7 bases, with 6 bases between. Germline V gene lookup returns CDR1 MNHEY and CDR2 SMNVEV (reference sequence).

CDR3 in DNA: TGTGCCAGCAGCTTGGCCACGGGCTCTGGAAACACCATATATTTT. This codes for CASSLATGSGNTIYF. The gene calls are TRBV5-6 and TRBJ1-3; no clear D. This CDR3 region has 15 residues. Germline-derived CDR1 and CDR2 are SGHDT and YYEEEE. The V gene lost 0 bases and the J gene lost 0 bases, with 7 bases spanning the gap.

The genes are TRBV9 and TRBJ2-3, with 8 bases aligning to TRBD2. Unmatched junction bases numbered 7, after V lost 0 bases and J lost 7 bases. The CDR3 length is 15 residues. Germline lookup yields CDR1 SGDLS and CDR2 YYNGEE. CDR3 bases: TGTGCCAGCAGCGTAGAAGGGGGACTAGTCCATACGCAGTATTTT. It yields the protein CASSVEGGLVHTQYF.

The chain uses TRBV28 and TRBJ2-1; no firm D call. The germline V gene encodes CDR1 MDHEN and CDR2 SYDVKM. There are 15 residues in the CDR3. With 7 bases removed from V and 4 bases from J, the gap between germline ends came to 17 bases. CDR3 bases: TGTGCCAGCACCCTCAGAACCGAAGGATACAATGAGCAGTTCTTC. This translates into CASTLRTEGYNEQFF.